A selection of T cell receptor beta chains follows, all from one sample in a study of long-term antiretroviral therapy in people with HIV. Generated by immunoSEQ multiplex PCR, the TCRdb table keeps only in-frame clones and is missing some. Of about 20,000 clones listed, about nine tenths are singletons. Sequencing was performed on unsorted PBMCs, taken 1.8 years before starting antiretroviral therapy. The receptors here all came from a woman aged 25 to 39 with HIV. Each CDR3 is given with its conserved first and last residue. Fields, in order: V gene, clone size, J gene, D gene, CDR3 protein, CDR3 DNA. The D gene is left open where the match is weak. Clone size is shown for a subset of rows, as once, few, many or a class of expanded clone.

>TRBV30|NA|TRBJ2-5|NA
CAWSVGHAASQETQYF
TGTGCCTGGAGTGTGGGGCACGCCGCTTCCCAAGAGACCCAGTACTTC
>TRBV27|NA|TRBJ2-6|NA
CASRTGFLLSGANVLTF
TGTGCCAGCAGGACCGGGTTTTTGCTTTCTGGGGCCAACGTCCTGACTTTC
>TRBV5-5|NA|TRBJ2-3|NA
CASSQPRATQYF
TGTGCCAGCAGCCAACCGAGGGCTACGCAGTATTTT
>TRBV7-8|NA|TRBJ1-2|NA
CASSTSANYGYTF
TGTGCCAGCAGCACTTCCGCTAACTATGGCTACACCTTC
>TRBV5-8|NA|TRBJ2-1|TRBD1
CASSFTGVENEQFF
TGTGCCAGCAGCTTTACAGGGGTTGAGAATGAGCAGTTCTTC
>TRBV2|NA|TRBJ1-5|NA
CASNFARDQPQHF
TGTGCCAGCAACTTCGCTAGGGATCAGCCCCAGCATTTT
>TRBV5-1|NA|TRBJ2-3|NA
CASSAGDTQYF
TGCGCCAGCAGCGCGGGAGATACGCAGTATTTT
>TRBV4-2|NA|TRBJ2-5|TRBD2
CASSPLPGLAGGKQETQYF
TGTGCCAGCAGCCCCCTACCGGGACTAGCGGGGGGGAAGCAAGAGACCCAGTACTTC
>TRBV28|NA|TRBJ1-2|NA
CASSWAFTRPWDYGYTF
TGTGCCAGCAGTTGGGCATTCACCCGCCCCTGGGACTATGGCTACACCTTC
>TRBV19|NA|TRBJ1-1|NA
CASIQVEGGRTQAFF
TGTGCCAGTATCCAGGTGGAAGGCGGTCGAACCCAAGCTTTCTTT
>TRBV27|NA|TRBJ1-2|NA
CASSFGTGYGYTF
TGTGCCAGCAGTTTCGGGACGGGGTATGGCTACACCTTC
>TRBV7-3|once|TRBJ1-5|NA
CASSSVGDNQPQHF
TGTGCCAGCAGCTCAGTGGGGGACAATCAGCCCCAGCATTTT
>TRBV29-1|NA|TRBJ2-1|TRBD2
CSVEDRSLGTSGYNEQFF
TGCAGCGTTGAAGATCGTAGTTTAGGGACTAGCGGTTACAATGAGCAGTTCTTC
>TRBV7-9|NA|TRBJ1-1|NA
CASSLVAGDTEAFF
TGTGCCAGCAGCTTAGTAGCCGGGGACACTGAAGCTTTCTTT
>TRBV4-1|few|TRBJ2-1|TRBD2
CASSQGLAFEQFF
TGCGCCAGCAGCCAGGGACTAGCGTTTGAGCAGTTCTTC
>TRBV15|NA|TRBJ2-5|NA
CATSRDILAGETQYF
TGTGCCACCAGCAGAGATATCCTAGCTGGGGAGACCCAGTACTTC
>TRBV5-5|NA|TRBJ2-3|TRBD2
CASSFLAGPTDTQYF
TGTGCCAGCAGCTTTCTAGCGGGGCCCACAGATACGCAGTATTTT
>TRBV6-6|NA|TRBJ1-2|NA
CASSFFGVDYGYTF
TGTGCCAGCAGTTTTTTTGGGGTCGACTATGGCTACACCTTC
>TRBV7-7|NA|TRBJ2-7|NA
CASSSGPFYEQYF
TGTGCCAGCAGCTCTGGACCTTTCTACGAGCAGTACTTC
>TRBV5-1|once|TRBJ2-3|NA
CASSSLVQGTDTQYF
TGCGCCAGCAGCTCCTTGGTACAGGGCACAGATACGCAGTATTTT
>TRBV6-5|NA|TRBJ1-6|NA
CASSYSKSTVSLHF
TGTGCCAGCAGTTACTCGAAAAGCACTGTGTCCCTCCACTTT
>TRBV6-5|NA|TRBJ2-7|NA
CASSYRAAYEQYF
TGTGCCAGCAGTTACCGGGCAGCCTACGAGCAGTACTTC
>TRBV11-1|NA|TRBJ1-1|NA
CASSLRGLNTEAFF
TGTGCCAGCAGCTTGCGGGGTCTGAACACTGAAGCTTTCTTT
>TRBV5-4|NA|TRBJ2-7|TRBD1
CASSSGQVQQQYF
TGTGCCAGCAGCTCCGGACAGGTTCAACAGCAGTACTTC
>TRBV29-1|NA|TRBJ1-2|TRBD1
CTTRVPGGGGYGYTF
TGCACCACCCGGGTACCAGGGGGCGGTGGTTATGGCTACACCTTC
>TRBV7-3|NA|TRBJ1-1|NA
CASSQGVPMNTEAFF
TGTGCCAGCAGCCAGGGAGTACCCATGAACACTGAAGCTTTCTTT
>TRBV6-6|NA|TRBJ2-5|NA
CASEPGAQETQYF
TGTGCCAGCGAACCGGGGGCGCAGGAGACCCAGTACTTC
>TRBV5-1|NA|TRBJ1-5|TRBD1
CASSSTGDGQPQHF
TGCGCCAGCAGCTCTACAGGGGACGGCCAGCCCCAGCATTTT
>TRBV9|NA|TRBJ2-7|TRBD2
CASSEGLAGRQEEQYF
TGTGCCAGCAGCGAGGGATTAGCGGGGCGACAGGAGGAGCAGTACTTC
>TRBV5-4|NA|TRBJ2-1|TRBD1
CASSEWDRGSYNEQFF
TGTGCCAGCAGCGAATGGGACAGGGGCTCCTACAATGAGCAGTTCTTC
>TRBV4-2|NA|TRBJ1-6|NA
CASSQDWWQNSPLHF
TGTGCCAGCAGCCAAGACTGGTGGCAGAACTCACCCCTCCACTTT
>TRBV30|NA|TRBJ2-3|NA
CAWAGSTQYF
TGTGCCTGGGCCGGGTCTACGCAGTATTTT
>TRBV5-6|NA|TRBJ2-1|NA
CASNVNRNEQFF
TGTGCCAGCAACGTAAACAGGAATGAGCAGTTCTTC
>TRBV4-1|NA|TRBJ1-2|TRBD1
CASSPRTGIGYGYTF
TGCGCCAGCAGCCCGCGGACAGGGATAGGCTATGGCTACACCTTC
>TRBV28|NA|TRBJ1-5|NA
CASSLAWTADQPQHF
TGTGCCAGCAGTTTAGCGTGGACAGCGGATCAGCCCCAGCATTTT
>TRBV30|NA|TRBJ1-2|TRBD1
CAWSSRQGGFYGYTF
TGTGCCTGGAGTTCCAGACAGGGAGGATTTTATGGCTACACCTTC
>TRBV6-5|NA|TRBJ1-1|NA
CASSSLPADRNTEAFF
TGTGCCAGCAGTTCCCTCCCTGCGGACCGGAACACTGAAGCTTTCTTT
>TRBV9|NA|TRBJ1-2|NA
CASSGLGQTNYGYTF
TGTGCCAGCAGCGGTTTAGGACAGACAAACTATGGCTACACCTTC
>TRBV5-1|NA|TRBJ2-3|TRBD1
CASSFQGANTDTQYF
TGCGCCAGCAGCTTTCAGGGGGCTAATACAGATACGCAGTATTTT
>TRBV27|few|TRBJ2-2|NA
CASSFPTGELFF
TGTGCCAGCAGTTTTCCGACCGGGGAGCTGTTTTTT
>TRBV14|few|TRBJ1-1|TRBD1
CASSQEWKGTGVMNTEAFF
TGTGCCAGCAGCCAAGAATGGAAGGGGACAGGGGTGATGAACACTGAAGCTTTCTTT
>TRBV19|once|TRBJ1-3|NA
CASSMRASSGNTIYF
TGTGCCAGTAGTATGAGGGCCTCCTCTGGAAACACCATATATTTT
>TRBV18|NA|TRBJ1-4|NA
CASSPGEKLFF
TGTGCCAGCTCACCAGGTGAAAAACTGTTTTTT
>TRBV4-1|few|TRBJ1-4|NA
CASSQKGNPRTTNEKLFF
TGCGCCAGCAGCCAAAAGGGGAATCCCCGTACAACTAATGAAAAACTGTTTTTT
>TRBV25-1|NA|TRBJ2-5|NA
CASSAWIDQETQYF
TGTGCCAGCAGTGCCTGGATAGACCAAGAGACCCAGTACTTC
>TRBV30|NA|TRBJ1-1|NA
CAWSVLSGRANTEAFF
TGTGCCTGGAGTGTACTTTCAGGGCGAGCAAACACTGAAGCTTTCTTT
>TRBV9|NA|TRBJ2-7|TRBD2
CASGGSGYEQYF
TGTGCCAGCGGGGGTAGCGGGTACGAGCAGTACTTC
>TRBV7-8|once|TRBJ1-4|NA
CASSPQDSQKLFF
TGTGCCAGCAGCCCCCAGGACAGCCAGAAACTGTTTTTT
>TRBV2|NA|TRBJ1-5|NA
CASSTGRDQPQHF
TGTGCCAGCAGTACAGGGAGGGATCAGCCCCAGCATTTT
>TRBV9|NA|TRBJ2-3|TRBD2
CASSVKAGGEYTQYF
TGTGCCAGCAGCGTAAAGGCCGGGGGGGAGTATACGCAGTATTTT
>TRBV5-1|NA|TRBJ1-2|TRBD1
CASRENRGIYGYTF
TGCGCCAGCAGGGAGAACAGGGGGATCTATGGCTACACCTTC
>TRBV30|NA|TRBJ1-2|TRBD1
CAWSVQGFGYTF
TGTGCCTGGAGTGTACAGGGGTTTGGCTACACCTTC
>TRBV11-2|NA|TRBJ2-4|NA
CASSLEYGSKNIQYF
TGTGCCAGCAGCTTAGAGTATGGATCCAAAAACATTCAGTACTTC
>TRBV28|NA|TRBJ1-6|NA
CASSNNSPLHF
TGTGCCAGCAGTAATAATTCACCCCTCCACTTT